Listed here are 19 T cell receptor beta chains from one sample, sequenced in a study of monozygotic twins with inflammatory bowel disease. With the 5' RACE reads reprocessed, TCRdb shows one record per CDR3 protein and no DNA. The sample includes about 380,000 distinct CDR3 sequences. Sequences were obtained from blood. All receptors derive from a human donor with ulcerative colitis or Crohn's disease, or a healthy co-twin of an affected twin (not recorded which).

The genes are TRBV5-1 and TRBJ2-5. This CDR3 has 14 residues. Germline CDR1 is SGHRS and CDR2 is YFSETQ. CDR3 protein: CASSLVGYEETQYF.

The CDR3 protein is CASSQDIGGEQYF. The V and J genes are TRBV4-1 and TRBJ2-7; checking the TCRdb D call of TRBD1 is not possible without DNA. This CDR3 is 13 amino acids long. The germline V gene has CDR1 MGHRA and CDR2 YSYEKL.

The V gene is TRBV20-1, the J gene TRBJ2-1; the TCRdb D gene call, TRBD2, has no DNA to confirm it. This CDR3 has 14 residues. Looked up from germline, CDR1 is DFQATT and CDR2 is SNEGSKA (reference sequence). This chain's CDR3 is CSGVVAGLYRRPFF.

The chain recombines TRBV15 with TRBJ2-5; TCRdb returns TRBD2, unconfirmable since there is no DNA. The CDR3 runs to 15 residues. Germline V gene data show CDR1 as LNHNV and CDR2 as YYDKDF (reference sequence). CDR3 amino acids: CATSRGGTGVETQYF.

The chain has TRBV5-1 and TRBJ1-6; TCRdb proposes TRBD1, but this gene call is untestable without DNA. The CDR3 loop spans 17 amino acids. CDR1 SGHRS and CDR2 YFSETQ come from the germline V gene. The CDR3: CASSWDGWDREHSPLHF. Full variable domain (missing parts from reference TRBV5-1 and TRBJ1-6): KAGVTQTPRYLIKTRGQQVTLSCSPISGHRSVSWYQQTPGQGLQFLFEYFSETQRNKGNFPGRFSGRQFSNSRSEMNVSTLELGDSALYLCASSWDGWDREHSPLHFGNGTRLTVT.

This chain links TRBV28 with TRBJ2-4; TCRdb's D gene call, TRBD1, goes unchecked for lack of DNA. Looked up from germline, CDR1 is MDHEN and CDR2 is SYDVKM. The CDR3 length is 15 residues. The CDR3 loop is CASSLGGASKNIQYF.

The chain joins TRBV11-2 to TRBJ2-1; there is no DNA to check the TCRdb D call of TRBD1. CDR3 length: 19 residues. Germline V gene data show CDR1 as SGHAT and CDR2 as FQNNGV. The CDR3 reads CASSLVQGASIGSYNEQFF.

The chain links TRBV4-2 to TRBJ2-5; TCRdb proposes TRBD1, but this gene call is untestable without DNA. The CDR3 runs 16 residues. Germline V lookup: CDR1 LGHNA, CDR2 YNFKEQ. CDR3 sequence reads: CASSQDHPGRGETQYF.

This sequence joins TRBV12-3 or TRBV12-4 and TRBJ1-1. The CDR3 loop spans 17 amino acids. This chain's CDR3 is CASSAQIYRFMNTEAFF.

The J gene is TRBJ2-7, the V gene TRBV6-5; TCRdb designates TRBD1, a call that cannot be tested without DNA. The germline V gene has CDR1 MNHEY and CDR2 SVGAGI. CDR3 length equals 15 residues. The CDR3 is CASSSPDRARSEQYF.

CDR3 protein: CASSQVGTGNTGELFF. This chain links TRBV4-1 with TRBJ2-2; TCRdb's assignment of TRBD1 cannot be checked, as there is no DNA. CDR1 and CDR2 from the germline V gene are MGHRA and YSYEKL. CDR3 length: 16 residues.

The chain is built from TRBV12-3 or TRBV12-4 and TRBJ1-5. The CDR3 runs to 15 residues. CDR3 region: CASSGNRRSNQPQHF.

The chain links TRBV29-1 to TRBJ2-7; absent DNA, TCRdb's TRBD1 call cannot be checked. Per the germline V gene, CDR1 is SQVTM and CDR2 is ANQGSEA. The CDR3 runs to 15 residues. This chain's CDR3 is CSVEGTGTGPYEQYF.

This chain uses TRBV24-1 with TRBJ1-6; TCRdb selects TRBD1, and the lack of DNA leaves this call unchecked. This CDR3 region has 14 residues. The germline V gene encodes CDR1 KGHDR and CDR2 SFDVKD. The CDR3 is CATSATGYNSPLHF.

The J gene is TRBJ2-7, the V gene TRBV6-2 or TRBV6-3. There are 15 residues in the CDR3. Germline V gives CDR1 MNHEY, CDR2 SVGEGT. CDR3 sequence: CASSYWTGGSDEQYF.

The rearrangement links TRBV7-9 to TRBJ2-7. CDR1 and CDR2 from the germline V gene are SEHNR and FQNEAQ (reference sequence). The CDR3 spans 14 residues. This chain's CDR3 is CASSLRGDENEQYF.

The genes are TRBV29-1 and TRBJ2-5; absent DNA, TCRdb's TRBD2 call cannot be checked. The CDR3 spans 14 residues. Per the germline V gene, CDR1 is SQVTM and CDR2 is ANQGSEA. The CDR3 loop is CSVVKPLGKETQYF.

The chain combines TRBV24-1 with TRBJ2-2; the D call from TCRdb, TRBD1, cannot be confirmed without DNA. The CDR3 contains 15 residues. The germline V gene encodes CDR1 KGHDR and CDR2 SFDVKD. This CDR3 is CATRGTDLNTWELFF.

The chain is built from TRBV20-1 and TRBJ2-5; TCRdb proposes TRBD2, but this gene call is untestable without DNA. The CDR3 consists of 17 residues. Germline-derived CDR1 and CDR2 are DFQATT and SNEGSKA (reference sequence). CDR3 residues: CSAAPGLAGVGQETQYF.